The T cell receptor (beta chain) under discussion was sequenced for a study of blood T cell repertoires in COVID-19 (dated by TCRdb to about 2020). Broadly, across the study: Samples from collaborators originated in the United States, Italy and Spain and spanned both the acute and convalescent phases of COVID-19. Subjects who had been exposed to COVID-19, were actively infected with it, or had recovered from it provided the deeply sampled blood TCRbeta repertoires that made up the dataset. HLA class I and class II types, where available, came from metadata supplied by the sample provider rather than from assay-based typing. Samples were obtained from the ongoing ImmuneRACE study (first 160 participants) and from over 1,000 subjects provided by 6 global collaborators. The repertoires were made available in a free public database intended to serve as a resource for research on the immune response to SARS-CoV-2. The material from the prospective study consisted of cDNA or gDNA derived from T cells, B-cell-depleted T cells, or PBMCs. The sample metadata nearly always contained a de-identified subject ID, COVID-19 status, age in years and sex. On the study overall, not on this receptor specifically: How much clinical and demographic metadata was included differed by source and by participant, and the metadata was provided uncurated.

As regards this clone: Its cognate antigen has yet to be identified. No quality values exist for individual bases; no much larger clone is one base distant.

The immunoSEQ Assay, a bias-controlled multiplex PCR, was used to amplify TCRbeta CDR3 regions from genomic DNA. Per the source publication's procedure: Within the assay, amplification of reference gene primers was used to estimate how many nucleated cells each sample contained. Sequence reads were collapsed and filtered to measure the absolute abundance of every unique TCRbeta CDR3 rearrangement. For each sample, productive Simpson clonality was calculated as the square root of Simpson's diversity index over productive rearrangements. The table comes from immuneACCESS by way of TCRdb, which keeps in-frame sequences with V and J called. Part of the clones is missing from these tables; in studies checked, under half for an unresolved V gene and the rest for unknown reasons. Clone size and the V and J calls come from that table; the DNA yielded D and trimming. This sample lists under 200,000 clones; about 87% were detected once. The leading ten clones occupy roughly 2.5% of the sample.

The collaborating institutions used their own protocols to collect whole blood in K2EDTA tubes. Collaborator samples were shipped for TCRbeta analysis as frozen whole blood, isolated PBMCs, or DNA extracted from either sample type. The specimen sequenced was peripheral blood. This TCR came from a man in his forties with active or convalescent COVID-19.

The nucleotides are TGTGCCAGCAGCTTAGAGTTGGGCGGGAGCACTGAAGCTTTCTTT. It translates to CASSLELGGSTEAFF. This chain is built from TRBV11-1 and TRBJ1-1; the D gene is unclear. CDR1 and CDR2 were assigned from the germline V gene (reference sequence) as SGHAT and FQDESV. There are 15 amino acids in the CDR3, from cysteine to phenylalanine inclusive. Only the CDR3 DNA stays, 45 bases, in frame from base 1. V is cut by 1 base and J by 4 bases, and the space between the germline ends is 13 bases.